One sample yielded the 14 T cell receptor beta chains listed below, sequenced in a study of PD-1 blockade in classical Hodgkin lymphoma. Produced via immunoSEQ multiplex PCR; TCRdb's table is partial and in-frame only. Altogether fewer than 90,000 clones are present, about 93% being singletons, with the ten largest covering about 7.6%. Patients all relapsed after autologous stem cell transplantation, and there was variation in brentuximab vedotin exposure. The specimen comprised peripheral blood mononuclear cells (PBMCs), sampled at baseline. These TCRs come from a human donor with classical Hodgkin lymphoma.

The CDR3 is CASSQDTVTSDQTQYF. CDR3 DNA sequence: TGCGCCAGCAGCCAAGATACGGTGACTAGCGATCAGACCCAGTACTTC. The V gene is TRBV4-3, the J gene TRBJ2-5, with TRBD2 matching 8 bases. The germline V gene has CDR1 LGHNA and CDR2 YSLEER. V lost 0 bases to trimming and J lost 6 bases; unmatched junction nucleotides: 9. CDR3 size: 16 residues.

This chain joins TRBV7-2 and TRBJ2-1, with D perhaps matching TRBD2 (5 bases). Trimming removed 5 bases at V and 6 bases at J, with 11 bases between. This CDR3 is 13 amino acids long. Germline CDR1 SGHTA, CDR2 FQGNSA. CDR3 nucleotides: TGTGCCAGCAGCCCGGGGTTCGGCAATGAGCAGTTCTTC. It specifies CASSPGFGNEQFF.

Comments on this clone: The conserved final phenylalanine or tryptophan is absent from the CDR3, which likely points to a read error. The DNA is left out, because the CDR3 cannot be placed on it with certainty; the CDR3 is given as TCRdb lists it. The V call is TRBV5-8, the J call TRBJ2-7. The CDR3 spans 8 residues, counting both ends. CDR1 and CDR2 (germline): SGHTS, YDEGEE. CDR3 sequence: CASSLHSL.

The table lists this clone with a count of one. This sequence joins TRBV5-8 and TRBJ1-2; D is undetermined. Germline V gene lookup returns CDR1 SGHTS and CDR2 YDEGEE. This CDR3 region has 11 residues. V lost 7 bases, J lost 8 bases, and 12 bases lay in between. CDR3 sequence reads: CASGVGRGYTF. The CDR3 DNA is TGTGCCAGCGGGGTCGGAAGGGGCTACACCTTC.

The CDR3 protein is CATSRTVRANGYTF. CDR3 in DNA: TGTGCCACCAGCAGAACCGTGCGGGCGAATGGCTACACCTTC. The rearrangement uses TRBV15 and TRBJ1-2; D is uncertain. The V end lost 2 bases, the J end lost 6 bases, and 13 bases lay between the germline ends. CDR3 length: 14 residues. The germline V gene encodes CDR1 LNHNV and CDR2 YYDKDF (reference sequence).

For the CDR3, the DNA is TGTGCCAGCAGGGATCTATGGGGTTCGGGCACTGAAGCTTTCTTT. The encoded protein is CASRDLWGSGTEAFF. This chain links TRBV6-1 with TRBJ1-1; no reliable D call. The CDR3 runs 15 residues. CDR1 is MNHNS, CDR2 SASEGT, per germline. The ends were cut back, 6 bases at V and 4 bases at J, with 18 bases in the middle.

Of note for this clone: A much larger clone lies one base from this, so it may be a read error. This chain links TRBV27 with TRBJ1-1; 9 positions match TRBD1. The CDR3 has 14 residues. Trimming cost V 6 bases and J 3 bases; bases outside gene matches: 5. Per germline, CDR1 MNHEY and CDR2 SMNVEV (reference sequence). The CDR3 loop reads CASSPRTGDTEAFF. In nucleotides, the CDR3 is TGTGCCAGCAGCCCCCGGACAGGGGACACTGAAGCTTTCTTT.

This CDR3 is CASSSSGGVIHNEQFF. The DNA of the CDR3 is TGTGCCAGCAGCTCCTCGGGGGGAGTCATCCACAATGAGCAGTTCTTC. The V gene is TRBV7-8, the J gene TRBJ2-1, with TRBD2 matching over 7 bases. Looked up from germline, CDR1 is SGHVS and CDR2 is FQNEAQ. The CDR3 totals 16 residues. After removal of 4 bases from V and 5 bases from J, the junction contained 11 bases not matched to a gene.

V usage is TRBV6-1 and J usage is TRBJ1-4, with D unresolved. Germline V gives CDR1 MNHNS, CDR2 SASEGT. Trimming shortened V by 0 bases and J by 3 bases, and 14 bases separated the two germline ends. The CDR3 has 17 residues. Written as DNA, the CDR3 is TGTGCCAGCAGTGAAGCGCTTCCGAAGACACCTAATGAAAAACTGTTTTTT. It specifies CASSEALPKTPNEKLFF.

CDR3 loop: CASSLAAGTNYEQYF. For the CDR3, the DNA is TGTGCCAGCAGTTTAGCGGCAGGGACGAATTACGAGCAGTACTTC. The rearrangement uses TRBV27 and TRBJ2-7; D may match TRBD1 or TRBD2 (5 bases each). Germline V CDR1 and CDR2: MNHEY, SMNVEV (reference sequence). The CDR3 runs 15 residues. Trimming removed 2 bases at V and 4 bases at J, with 15 bases between.

V is TRBV9 and J is TRBJ1-4; no clear D gene. The V and J ends lost 4 bases and 5 bases respectively, with 12 bases between them. There are 14 residues in the CDR3. Germline V gene sequence: CDR1 SGDLS, CDR2 YYNGEE. CDR3 coding DNA: TGTGCCAGCAGCTCCGATAAGGAGAATGAAAAACTGTTTTTT. As protein: CASSSDKENEKLFF.

V and J are TRBV7-2 and TRBJ2-7; TRBD2 aligns across 9 bases. Germline loops: CDR1 SGHTA, CDR2 FQGNSA. Germline trimming cut 1 base from V and 9 bases from J; bases unmatched to any gene: 4. The CDR3 loop spans 13 amino acids. CDR3 loop: CASSLDASGVQYF. The CDR3 DNA reads TGTGCCAGCAGCTTAGATGCTAGCGGGGTGCAGTACTTC.

The genes are TRBV21-1 and TRBJ1-5. TRBV21-1 counts as a pseudogene. The CDR3 loop spans 16 amino acids. Written as DNA, the CDR3 is TGTGCCAGCAGCAAAATAGTTGCACGGGTTAATCAGCCCCAGCATTTT. Translating gives CASSKIVARVNQPQHF.

V and J are TRBV19 and TRBJ2-7; maybe TRBD2 (6 bases). The CDR3 spans 18 residues. Germline lookup yields CDR1 LNHDA and CDR2 SQIVND (reference sequence). Trimming left V 5 bases short and J 0 bases short, with 23 bases between. For the CDR3, the DNA is TGTGCCAGTAGTCCCGACTCCTTTCTAGCGCTAAGCTCCTACGAGCAGTACTTC. Protein sequence: CASSPDSFLALSSYEQYF.